This T cell receptor beta chain emerged from a study of read filtering for tumor transcriptome and immune sequencing. Study overall: The cohort had 17 to 20 men and approximately 15 women aged roughly 45 to 90, mean approximately 66 years. TCR-mapped reads were about 3.5 to 10.27 million with IR-seq versus roughly 80 to 1,300 with RNA-seq.

From approximately 400 ng of RNA, a library with molecular barcoded alpha/delta and beta/gamma adaptors was made. In TCRdb, the reads were re-called with MiXCR into one record per CDR3 protein. This table has 50,000 or so distinct CDR3 sequences, approximately 18% appearing once. At the time of active disease, bone marrow was collected from every patient. The sample holds many counts of this clonotype. What it binds is not known. This CDR3 is built from 14 residues. Trimming removed 11 bases at V and 4 bases at J, with 19 bases between. CDR1 MNHNY and CDR2 SVGAGI come from the germline V gene (reference sequence). Study-wide results and limits: Even smaller IR-seq throughput identified most shared clonotypes.

Sequencing used a population of CD138-negative cells sorted from bone marrow. This chain joins TRBV6-6 and TRBJ2-3, with D perhaps given as TRBD1 or TRBD2 (5 bases each). This clonotype originated in a donor aged 40 or older with multiple myeloma. The CDR3 bases are TGTGCCTTCTCCCGGGGCCCGGGCGCAGATACGCAGTATTTT. Translated: CAFSRGPGADTQYF.